Presented here are 15 T cell receptor beta chains from one specimen sequenced in a study of cytomegalovirus exposure and HLA in healthy donors. With 60 Vbeta and 13 Jbeta primers, the PCR was carried out. TCRdb's copy holds only in-frame clones and misses some; the assay was immunoSEQ multiplex PCR. There are roughly 160,000 clones in the sample; approximately 80% occur only once, and about 1.3% lies in the top ten. Sample: PBMCs. All receptors come from a man younger than 45 in good health and CMV-seronegative.

The chain's CDR3 is CATSRDGGAYEQYF. CDR3 coding DNA: TGTGCCACCAGCAGAGATGGGGGGGCCTACGAGCAGTACTTC. This chain joins TRBV15 and TRBJ2-7, with 7 bases lining up with TRBD2. V trimming: 0 bases; J trimming: 2 bases; junction bases outside the gene matches: 1. Germline assignment: CDR1 LNHNV and CDR2 YYDKDF (reference sequence). The CDR3 contains 14 residues.

The CDR3 DNA follows: TGCGCCAGCAACCTAGGGACAGGGAACACTGAAGCTTTCTTT. This codes for CASNLGTGNTEAFF. V gene TRBV5-1 combines with J gene TRBJ1-1; TRBD1 matches 8 bases. This CDR3 has 14 amino acids. The J segment lost 1 base and the V segment lost 6 bases, leaving 5 bases of the junction unmatched. Looked up from germline, CDR1 is SGHRS and CDR2 is YFSETQ. Full variable domain (remainder filled in from reference TRBV5-1 and TRBJ1-1): KAGVTQTPRYLIKTRGQQVTLSCSPISGHRSVSWYQQTPGQGLQFLFEYFSETQRNKGNFPGRFSGRQFSNSRSEMNVSTLELGDSALYLCASNLGTGNTEAFFGQGTRLTVV.

This clone appeared a single time. The rearrangement joins TRBV7-9 to TRBJ2-2; TRBD1 matches 7 bases. CDR1 and CDR2 (germline): SEHNR, FQNEAQ (reference sequence). V was clipped by 5 bases and J by 1 base; unmatched bases: 13. The CDR3 loop spans 18 amino acids. This chain's CDR3 is CASSPIIRDSRNTGELFF. The DNA of the CDR3 is TGTGCCAGCAGCCCCATAATACGGGACAGTAGGAACACCGGGGAGCTGTTTTTT.

A few counts support this clone. The chain is built from TRBV10-1 and TRBJ1-1; TRBD1 matches 11 bases. Germline assignment: CDR1 WNHNN and CDR2 SYGVQD (reference sequence). The J segment lost 3 bases and the V segment lost 4 bases, leaving 13 bases of the junction unmatched. The CDR3 is 18 amino acids. CDR3 residues: CASSGNRDRGTWDTEAFF. The CDR3, as DNA: TGCGCCAGCAGTGGGAACCGGGACAGGGGGACGTGGGACACTGAAGCTTTCTTT.

This chain uses TRBV6-5 with TRBJ2-7; 11 bases match TRBD2. Looked up from germline, CDR1 is MNHEY and CDR2 is SVGAGI. This CDR3 is built from 15 residues. With V trimmed by 6 bases and J by 7 bases, 11 bases remained unmatched. The CDR3 reads CASSLAGGPPGEQYF. As DNA, the CDR3 is TGTGCCAGCAGCTTAGCGGGAGGGCCCCCCGGTGAGCAGTACTTC.

The gene calls are TRBV4-3 and TRBJ2-3; 7 nucleotides align to TRBD1. The CDR3 contains 13 residues. V shed 1 base and J 10 bases; nucleotides not matched to a gene: 5. Germline CDR1 reads LGHNA; CDR2 reads YSLEER. CDR3 region: CASSQVNRGSQYF. DNA for the CDR3: TGCGCCAGCAGCCAAGTGAACAGGGGTTCGCAGTATTTT.

The rearrangement uses TRBV7-9 and TRBJ2-7, with D maybe TRBD1 (6 bases). Per germline, CDR1 SEHNR and CDR2 FQNEAQ (reference sequence). The CDR3 loop spans 14 amino acids. The V end was cut by 5 bases, the J end by 5 bases, with 16 bases between. CDR3 bases: TGTGCCAGCAGCCTCTCGGACAGATCCGACGAGCAGTACTTC. Its translation is CASSLSDRSDEQYF.

V is TRBV10-1 and J is TRBJ2-1; 8 positions match TRBD1. The germline V gene has CDR1 WNHNN and CDR2 SYGVQD (reference sequence). This CDR3 contains 13 residues. Losses at the gene ends were 4 bases for V and 10 bases for J; bases not matched to a gene: 6. For the CDR3, the DNA is TGCGCCAGCAGTGCCCTGGCAGGGGGCGAGCAGTTCTTC. Its translation is CASSALAGGEQFF.

This sequence joins TRBV5-6 and TRBJ1-1, with TRBD1 matching over 8 bases. Germline assignment: CDR1 SGHDT and CDR2 YYEEEE. The CDR3 is 17 amino acids. The V segment lost 0 bases and the J segment 3 bases; nucleotides outside the gene matches: 10. The CDR3 DNA reads TGTGCCAGCAGCTTGGTTTACGTCAGGGGGCCCGACACTGAAGCTTTCTTT. It codes for CASSLVYVRGPDTEAFF. Together with reference TRBV5-6 and TRBJ1-1, the CDR3 gives the full variable domain: DAGVTQSPTHLIKTRGQQVTLRCSPKSGHDTVSWYQQALGQGPQFIFQYYEEEERQRGNFPDRFSGHQFPNYSSELNVNALLLGDSALYLCASSLVYVRGPDTEAFFGQGTRLTVV.

This clone showed up just a few times. The V and J genes are TRBV7-8 and TRBJ1-2; no clear D. Trimming removed 0 bases from V and 0 bases from J, with 2 bases in between. Per the germline V gene, CDR1 is SGHVS and CDR2 is FQNEAQ. The CDR3 spans 13 residues. CDR3 residues: CASSLASNYGYTF. CDR3 in DNA: TGTGCCAGCAGCTTAGCCTCTAACTATGGCTACACCTTC.

The CDR3: CRANAGGLNTEAFF. CDR3 nucleotides: TGCAGGGCTAACGCAGGGGGCCTGAACACTGAAGCTTTCTTT. This rearrangement joins TRBV29-1 to TRBJ1-1, with 8 bases aligning to TRBD1. Germline-derived CDR1 and CDR2 are SQVTM and ANQGSEA. The CDR3 runs to 14 residues.

Concerning this clone itself: Relative to the germline gene, one junction end is altered; a read error may explain this. The chain is built from TRBV5-6 and TRBJ2-5; 15 bases align to TRBD2. CDR1 and CDR2 (germline): SGHDT, YYEEEE. This CDR3 contains 15 residues. CDR3 sequence: CASRLGLAGGETQYF. CDR3 coding DNA: TGTGCCAGCAGATTGGGACTAGCGGGGGGAGAGACCCAGTACTTC.

The genes are TRBV4-3 and TRBJ2-6; the D gene is possibly TRBD1 (5 bases). The CDR3 runs 18 residues. V was shortened by 0 bases and J by 1 base, with 13 bases between the two germline ends. CDR1 and CDR2 (germline): LGHNA, YSLEER. This CDR3 is CASSQDRGQGSGANVLTF. The CDR3 nucleotides read TGCGCCAGCAGCCAAGATAGAGGCCAGGGATCTGGGGCCAACGTCCTGACTTTC.

The chain joins TRBV5-4 to TRBJ2-5; 14 nucleotides agree with TRBD2. CDR1 SGHNT and CDR2 YYREEE come from the germline V gene (reference sequence). CDR3 length equals 20 residues. The V gene end was trimmed by 0 bases and the J gene end by 2 bases; junction bases not matched to a gene: 12. CDR3 residues: CASSLGGYGTSGSLQETQYF. In DNA, the CDR3 is TGTGCCAGCAGCTTGGGGGGATACGGGACTAGCGGGAGTTTACAAGAGACCCAGTACTTC.

The chain uses TRBV5-4 and TRBJ1-2; D unclear. Germline CDR1 is SGHNT and CDR2 is YYREEE (reference sequence). Trimming took 0 bases from V and 0 from J, leaving 6 bases between them. The CDR3 contains 14 residues. The CDR3 loop reads CASSLGTANYGYTF. For the CDR3, the DNA is TGTGCCAGCAGCTTGGGAACTGCTAACTATGGCTACACCTTC.